Here is one TCR beta chain with its context. Patients were newly diagnosed with stage II-IVA oral cavity squamous cell carcinoma without prior systemic or radiation treatment. This CDR3 spans 15 amino acids. The germline V gene has CDR1 MNHNS and CDR2 SASEGT. Between the trimmed V and J ends, which lost 11 bases and 0 bases, there was a span of 14 bases. Clones were read by immunoSEQ multiplex PCR, and TCRdb kept only the in-frame ones, dropping some. The sample comprises 55,000 to 75,000 clones, around 85% of which are singletons, and 2.6% rests with the top ten. The data originate from a study of neoadjuvant anti-PD-1 for oral cavity cancer.

The chain links TRBV6-1 to TRBJ2-6, with D possibly TRBD2 on 6 matching bases. This specimen was PBMCs, taken before nivolumab (anti-PD-1) treatment. This clonotype was sampled from a person aged 40-85 years with oral cavity squamous cell carcinoma. The CDR3 DNA is TGTGCCGTTGCGACGGGGGTCTCTGGGGCCAACGTCCTGACTTTC. This codes for CAVATGVSGANVLTF.